Given below is one T cell receptor beta chain in context. This specimen includes other DNA sequences encoding the same CDR3. The sample belongs to a study of cytomegalovirus exposure and HLA in healthy donors. PCR employed 60 Vbeta and 13 Jbeta primers. Original analysis: The count from a later analysis was about 80 million unique TCR beta chains, some 10 million of them shared. Generated by immunoSEQ multiplex PCR, the TCRdb table keeps only in-frame clones and is missing some. V, J and clone size reflect that table, while D and trimming were determined from the DNA. The sample lists about 230,000 clones, under 90% occurring once. In nominal health when sampled, donors likely had unrecorded immune exposures nonetheless. The sample taken for sequencing was PBMCs. The origin of this receptor is a human donor in good health.

Here the CDR3 DNA reads TGCAGCGTTGGACAGGGGGTTTATGGCTACACCTTC. Translating gives CSVGQGVYGYTF. This sequence joins TRBV29-1 and TRBJ1-2, with 9 bases that match TRBD1. The CDR3 loop spans 12 amino acids. Germline-derived CDR1 and CDR2 are SQVTM and ANQGSEA. Trimming took 4 bases from V and 5 from J; bases not matched to a gene: 2.